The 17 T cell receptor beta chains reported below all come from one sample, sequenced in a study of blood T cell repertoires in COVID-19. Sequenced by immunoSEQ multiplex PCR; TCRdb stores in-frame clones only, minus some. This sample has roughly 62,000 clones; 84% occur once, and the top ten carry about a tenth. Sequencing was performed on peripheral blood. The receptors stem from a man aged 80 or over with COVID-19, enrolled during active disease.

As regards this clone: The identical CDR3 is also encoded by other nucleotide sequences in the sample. The CDR3 region is CASSYSGTGNEQFF. DNA for the CDR3: TGTGCCAGCAGTTACTCCGGGACAGGCAATGAGCAGTTCTTC. The V and J genes are TRBV6-2 or TRBV6-3 and TRBJ2-1; TRBD1 aligns across 8 bases. Germline values: CDR1 MNHEY, CDR2 SVGEGT. The CDR3 loop spans 14 amino acids. The trim removed 0 bases at V and 6 bases at J, leaving 1 base unmatched.

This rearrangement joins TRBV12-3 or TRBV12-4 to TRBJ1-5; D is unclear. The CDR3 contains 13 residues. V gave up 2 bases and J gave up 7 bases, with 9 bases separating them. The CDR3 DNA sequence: TGTGCCAGCAGTTTACGTGAGGCGCAGCCCCAGCATTTT. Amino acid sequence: CASSLREAQPQHF.

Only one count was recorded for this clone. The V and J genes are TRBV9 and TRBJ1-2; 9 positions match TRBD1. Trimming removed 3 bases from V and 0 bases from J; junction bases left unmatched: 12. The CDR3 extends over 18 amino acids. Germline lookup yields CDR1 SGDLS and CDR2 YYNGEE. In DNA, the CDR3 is TGTGCCAGCAGCGCGCTGGGACAGGGAACGGTAACTAACTATGGCTACACCTTC. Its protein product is CASSALGQGTVTNYGYTF.

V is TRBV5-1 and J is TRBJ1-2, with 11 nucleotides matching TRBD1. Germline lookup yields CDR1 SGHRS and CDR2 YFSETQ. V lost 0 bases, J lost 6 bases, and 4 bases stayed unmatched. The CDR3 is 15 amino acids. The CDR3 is CASSLVPGQGDGYTF. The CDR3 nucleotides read TGCGCCAGCAGCTTGGTCCCGGGACAGGGGGATGGCTACACCTTC. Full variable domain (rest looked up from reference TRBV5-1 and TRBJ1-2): KAGVTQTPRYLIKTRGQQVTLSCSPISGHRSVSWYQQTPGQGLQFLFEYFSETQRNKGNFPGRFSGRQFSNSRSEMNVSTLELGDSALYLCASSLVPGQGDGYTFGSGTRLTVV.

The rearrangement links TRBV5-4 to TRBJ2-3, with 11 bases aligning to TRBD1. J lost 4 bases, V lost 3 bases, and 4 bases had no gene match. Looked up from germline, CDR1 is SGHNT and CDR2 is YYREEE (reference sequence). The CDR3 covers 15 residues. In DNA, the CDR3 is TGTGCCAGCAGCTCGAGGACAGGGGGCGCAGATACGCAGTATTTT. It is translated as CASSSRTGGADTQYF.

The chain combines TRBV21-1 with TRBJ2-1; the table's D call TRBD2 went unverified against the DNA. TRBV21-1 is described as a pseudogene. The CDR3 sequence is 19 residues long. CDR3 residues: CASSETETSGRISYNEQFF. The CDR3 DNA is TGTGCCAGCAGCGAAACAGAGACTAGCGGGAGAATCTCCTACAATGAGCAGTTCTTC.

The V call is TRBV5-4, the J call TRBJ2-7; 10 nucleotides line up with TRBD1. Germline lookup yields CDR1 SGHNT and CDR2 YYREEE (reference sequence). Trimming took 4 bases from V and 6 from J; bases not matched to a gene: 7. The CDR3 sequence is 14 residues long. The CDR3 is CASSAGQGEGEQYF. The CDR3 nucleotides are TGTGCCAGCAGCGCCGGACAGGGGGAAGGCGAGCAGTACTTC.

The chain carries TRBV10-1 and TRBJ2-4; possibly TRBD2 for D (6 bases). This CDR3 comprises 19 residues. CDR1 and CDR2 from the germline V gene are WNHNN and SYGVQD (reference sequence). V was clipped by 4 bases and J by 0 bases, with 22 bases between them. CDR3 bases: TGCGCCAGCAGTGGAGGGGCAAGTGAAGCGGGCCTAGCCAAAAACATTCAGTACTTC. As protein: CASSGGASEAGLAKNIQYF.

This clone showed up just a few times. The CDR3 loop is CASSWRTGDTDTQYF. The CDR3 DNA sequence: TGTGCCAGCAGCTGGAGGACAGGAGACACAGATACGCAGTATTTT. This rearrangement joins TRBV5-4 to TRBJ2-3; TRBD1 aligns across 7 bases. This CDR3 comprises 15 residues. Trimming cost V 3 bases and J 2 bases; bases outside gene matches: 6. CDR1 is SGHNT, CDR2 YYREEE, per germline (reference sequence).

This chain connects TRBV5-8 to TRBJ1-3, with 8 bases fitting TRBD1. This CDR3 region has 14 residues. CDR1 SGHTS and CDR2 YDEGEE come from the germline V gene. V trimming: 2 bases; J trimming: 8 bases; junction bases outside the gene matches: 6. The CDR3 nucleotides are TGTGCCAGCAGCTTACGACAGGGGAGGGACACCATATATTTT. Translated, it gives CASSLRQGRDTIYF.

DNA for the CDR3: TGTGCCAGCAGTTTCCCAGCGGGAGGCACAGATACGCAGTATTTT. As protein: CASSFPAGGTDTQYF. This chain joins TRBV6-6 and TRBJ2-3, with 8 bases matching TRBD2. Germline V gene sequence: CDR1 MNHNY, CDR2 SVGAGI (reference sequence). The CDR3 totals 15 residues. J gave up 1 base and V 4 bases, and 4 bases lay outside the gene matches.

The CDR3 sequence is CASSPGTGAGNTIYF. DNA of the CDR3: TGTGCCAGTAGTCCTGGGACAGGGGCTGGAAACACCATATATTTT. The chain employs TRBV19 and TRBJ1-3; 10 bases are a match to TRBD1. V lost 5 bases, J lost 2 bases, and 3 bases stayed unmatched. Germline V lookup: CDR1 LNHDA, CDR2 SQIVND (reference sequence). This CDR3 comprises 15 residues.

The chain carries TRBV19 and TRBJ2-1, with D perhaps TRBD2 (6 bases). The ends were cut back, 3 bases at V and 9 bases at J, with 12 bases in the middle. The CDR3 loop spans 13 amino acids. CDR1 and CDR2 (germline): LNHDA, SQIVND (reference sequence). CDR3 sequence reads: CASSIGTAGEQFF. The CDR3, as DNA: TGTGCCAGTAGTATCGGGACTGCTGGTGAGCAGTTCTTC.

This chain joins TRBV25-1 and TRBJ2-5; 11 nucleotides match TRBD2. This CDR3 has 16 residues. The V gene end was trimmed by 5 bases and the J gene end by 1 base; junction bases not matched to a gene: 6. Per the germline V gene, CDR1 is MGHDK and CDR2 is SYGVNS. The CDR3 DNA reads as TGTGCCAGCAGTTCCCGACTAGCGGGGCCCCAAGAGACCCAGTACTTC. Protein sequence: CASSSRLAGPQETQYF.

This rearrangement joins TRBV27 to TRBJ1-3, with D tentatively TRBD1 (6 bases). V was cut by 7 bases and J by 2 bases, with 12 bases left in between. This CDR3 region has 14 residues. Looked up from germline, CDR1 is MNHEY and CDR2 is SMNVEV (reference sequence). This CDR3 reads CASTAGGPGNTIYF. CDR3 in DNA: TGTGCCAGCACCGCCGGGGGGCCTGGAAACACCATATATTTT.

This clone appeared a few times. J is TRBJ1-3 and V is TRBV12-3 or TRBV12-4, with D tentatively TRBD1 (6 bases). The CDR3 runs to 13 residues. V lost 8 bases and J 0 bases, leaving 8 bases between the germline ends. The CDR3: CASEGDSGNTIYF. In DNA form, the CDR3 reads TGTGCCAGCGAGGGGGACTCTGGAAACACCATATATTTT.

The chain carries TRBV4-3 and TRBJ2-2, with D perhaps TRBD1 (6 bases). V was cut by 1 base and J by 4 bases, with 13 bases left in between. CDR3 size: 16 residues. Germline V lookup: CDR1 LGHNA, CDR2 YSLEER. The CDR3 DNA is TGCGCCAGCAGCCAAGTTCCGCAGGGGTTCACCGGGGAGCTGTTTTTT. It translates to CASSQVPQGFTGELFF.